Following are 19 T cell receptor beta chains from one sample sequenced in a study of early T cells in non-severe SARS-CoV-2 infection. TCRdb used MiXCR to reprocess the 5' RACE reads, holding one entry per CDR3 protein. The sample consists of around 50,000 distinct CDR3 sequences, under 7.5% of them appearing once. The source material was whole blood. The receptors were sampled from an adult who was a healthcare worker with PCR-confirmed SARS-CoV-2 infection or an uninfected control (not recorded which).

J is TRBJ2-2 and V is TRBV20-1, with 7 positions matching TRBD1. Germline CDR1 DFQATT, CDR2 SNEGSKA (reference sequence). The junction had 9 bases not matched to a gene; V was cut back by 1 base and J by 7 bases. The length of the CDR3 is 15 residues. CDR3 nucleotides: TGCAGTGCTAGAGTGGGACAGACTAATTACGGGGAGCTGTTTTTT. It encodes CSARVGQTNYGELFF.

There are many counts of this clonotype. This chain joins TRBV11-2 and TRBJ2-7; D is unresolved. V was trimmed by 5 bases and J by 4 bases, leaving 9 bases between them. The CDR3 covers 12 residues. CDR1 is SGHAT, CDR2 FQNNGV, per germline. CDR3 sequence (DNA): TGTGCCAGCAGCGTGGACCGTTACGAGCAGTACTTC. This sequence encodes CASSVDRYEQYF.

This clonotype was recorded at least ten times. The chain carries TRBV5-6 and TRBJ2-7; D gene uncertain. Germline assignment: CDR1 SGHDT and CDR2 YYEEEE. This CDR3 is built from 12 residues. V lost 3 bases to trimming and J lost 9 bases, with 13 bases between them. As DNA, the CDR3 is TGTGCCAGCAGCTCGCTTGGTCACCCGCAGTACTTC. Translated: CASSSLGHPQYF.

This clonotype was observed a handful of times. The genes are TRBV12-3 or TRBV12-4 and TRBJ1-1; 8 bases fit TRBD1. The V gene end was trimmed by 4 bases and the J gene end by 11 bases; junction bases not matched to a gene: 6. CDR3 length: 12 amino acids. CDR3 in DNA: TGTGCCAGCAGTTCCTCTCAGGGGGCCGCTTTCTTT. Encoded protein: CASSSSQGAAFF.

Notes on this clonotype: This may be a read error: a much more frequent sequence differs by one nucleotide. The CDR3 loop reads CASRREENEQFF. The CDR3 nucleotides read TGTGCCAGCAGGAGGGAGGAGAATGAGCAGTTCTTC. The chain employs TRBV6-2 or TRBV6-3 and TRBJ2-1, with a possible D match to TRBD2 (6 bases). Germline-derived CDR1 and CDR2 are MNHEY and SVGEGT. V was clipped by 6 bases and J by 7 bases, with 10 bases between them. The CDR3 covers 12 residues.

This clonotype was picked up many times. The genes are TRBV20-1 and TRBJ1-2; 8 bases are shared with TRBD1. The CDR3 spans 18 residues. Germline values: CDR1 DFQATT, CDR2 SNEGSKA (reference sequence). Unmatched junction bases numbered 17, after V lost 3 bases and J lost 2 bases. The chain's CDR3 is CSASDNSFIGQGNYGYTF. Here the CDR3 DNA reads TGCAGTGCTAGTGACAACTCTTTTATCGGACAGGGAAACTATGGCTACACCTTC.

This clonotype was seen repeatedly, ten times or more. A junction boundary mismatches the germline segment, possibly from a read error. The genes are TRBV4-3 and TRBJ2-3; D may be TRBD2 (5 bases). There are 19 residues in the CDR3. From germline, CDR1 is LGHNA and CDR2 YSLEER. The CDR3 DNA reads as TGCGCCAGCAGCCCAAGTGGATCTTTAGCCTATCCTAGCACAGACACGCAGTATTTT. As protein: CASSPSGSLAYPSTDTQYF.

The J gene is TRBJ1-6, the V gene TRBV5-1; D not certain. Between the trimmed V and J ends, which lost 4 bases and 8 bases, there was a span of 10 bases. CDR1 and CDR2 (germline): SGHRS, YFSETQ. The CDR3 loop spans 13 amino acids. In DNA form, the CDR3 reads TGCGCCAGCAGCGATCCTGGGGATTCACCCCTCCACTTT. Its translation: CASSDPGDSPLHF.

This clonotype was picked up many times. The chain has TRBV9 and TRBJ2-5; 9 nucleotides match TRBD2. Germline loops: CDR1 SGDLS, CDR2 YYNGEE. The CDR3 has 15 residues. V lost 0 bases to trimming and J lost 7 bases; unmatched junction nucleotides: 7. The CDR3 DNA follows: TGTGCCAGCAGCGTAGGGCTAGCGGGGTCTATGACCCAGTACTTC. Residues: CASSVGLAGSMTQYF.

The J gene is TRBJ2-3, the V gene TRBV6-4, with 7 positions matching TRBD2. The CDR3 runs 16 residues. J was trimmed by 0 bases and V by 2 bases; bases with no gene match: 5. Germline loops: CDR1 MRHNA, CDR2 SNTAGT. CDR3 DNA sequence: TGTGCCAGCAGTGACACTGCGGGAGCTAGCACAGATACGCAGTATTTT. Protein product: CASSDTAGASTDTQYF.

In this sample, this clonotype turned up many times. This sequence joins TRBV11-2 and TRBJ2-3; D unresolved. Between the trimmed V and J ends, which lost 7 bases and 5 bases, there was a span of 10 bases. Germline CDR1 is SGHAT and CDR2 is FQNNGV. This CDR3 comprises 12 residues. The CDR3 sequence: CASTPAKDTQYF. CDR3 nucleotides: TGTGCCAGCACCCCCGCGAAAGATACGCAGTATTTT.

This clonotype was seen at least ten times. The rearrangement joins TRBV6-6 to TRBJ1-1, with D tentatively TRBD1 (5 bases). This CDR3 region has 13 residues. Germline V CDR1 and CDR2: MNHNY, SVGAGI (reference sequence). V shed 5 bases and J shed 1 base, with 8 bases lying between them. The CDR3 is CASSPQGNTEAFF. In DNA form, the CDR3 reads TGTGCCAGCAGTCCTCAGGGGAACACTGAAGCTTTCTTT.

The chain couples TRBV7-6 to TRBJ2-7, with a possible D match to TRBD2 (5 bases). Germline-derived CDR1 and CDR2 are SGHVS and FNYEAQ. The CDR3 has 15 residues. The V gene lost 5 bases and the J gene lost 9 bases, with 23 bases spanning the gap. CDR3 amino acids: CASSLSTEGSNGQYF. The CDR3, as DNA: TGTGCCAGCAGCCTTAGTACTGAGGGCTCGAACGGGCAGTACTTC. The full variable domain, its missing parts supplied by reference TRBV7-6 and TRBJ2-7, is GAGVSQSPRYKVTKRGQDVALRCDPISGHVSLYWYRQALGQGPEFLTYFNYEAQQDKSGLPNDRFSAERPEGSISTLTIQRTEQRDSAMYRCASSLSTEGSNGQYFGPGTRLTVT.

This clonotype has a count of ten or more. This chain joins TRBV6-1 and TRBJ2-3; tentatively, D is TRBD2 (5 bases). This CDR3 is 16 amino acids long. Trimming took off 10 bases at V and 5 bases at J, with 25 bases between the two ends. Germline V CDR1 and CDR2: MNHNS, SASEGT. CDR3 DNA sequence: TGTGCCACCCCCCCTGGGAGACACAAACAAGGAGATACGCAGTATTTT. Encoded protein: CATPPGRHKQGDTQYF.

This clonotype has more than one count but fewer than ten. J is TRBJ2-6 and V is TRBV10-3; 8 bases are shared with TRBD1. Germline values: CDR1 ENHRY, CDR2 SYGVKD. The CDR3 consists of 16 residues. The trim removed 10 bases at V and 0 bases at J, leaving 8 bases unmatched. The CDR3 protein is CATSTGAHSGANVLTF. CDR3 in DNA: TGTGCCACTTCGACAGGGGCCCACTCTGGGGCCAACGTCCTGACTTTC.

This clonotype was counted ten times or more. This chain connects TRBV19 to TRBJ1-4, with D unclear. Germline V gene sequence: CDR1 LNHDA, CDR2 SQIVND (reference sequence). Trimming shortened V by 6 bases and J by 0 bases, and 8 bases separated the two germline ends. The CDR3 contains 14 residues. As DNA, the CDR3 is TGTGCCAGTAGACCGGAGGCAACTAATGAAAAACTGTTTTTT. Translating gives CASRPEATNEKLFF.

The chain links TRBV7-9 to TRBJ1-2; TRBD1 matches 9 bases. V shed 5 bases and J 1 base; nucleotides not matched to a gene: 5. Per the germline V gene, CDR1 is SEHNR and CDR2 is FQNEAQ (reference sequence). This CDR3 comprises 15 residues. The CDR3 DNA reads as TGTGCCAGCAGCCCCACAGGGGGCGATAACTATGGCTACACCTTC. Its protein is CASSPTGGDNYGYTF.

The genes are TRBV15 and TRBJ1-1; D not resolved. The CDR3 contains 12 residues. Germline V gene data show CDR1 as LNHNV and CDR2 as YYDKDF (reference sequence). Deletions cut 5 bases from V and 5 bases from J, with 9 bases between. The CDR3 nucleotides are TGTGCCACCAGCTCGTTACGTACTGAAGCTTTCTTT. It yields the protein CATSSLRTEAFF. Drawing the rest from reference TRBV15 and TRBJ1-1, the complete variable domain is DAMVIQNPRYQVTQFGKPVTLSCSQTLNHNVMYWYQQKSSQAPKLLFHYYDKDFNNEADTPDNFQSRRPNTSFCFLDIRSPGLGDTAMYLCATSSLRTEAFFGQGTRLTVV.

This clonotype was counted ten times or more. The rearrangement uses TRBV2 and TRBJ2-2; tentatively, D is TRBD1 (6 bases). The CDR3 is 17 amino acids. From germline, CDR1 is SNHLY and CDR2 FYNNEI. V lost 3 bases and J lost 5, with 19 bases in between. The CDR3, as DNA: TGTGCCAGCAGTGAGGCAGGGGCGATACTAATAACCGGGGAGCTGTTTTTT. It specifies CASSEAGAILITGELFF.